Listed here are 18 T cell receptor beta chains from one sample, sequenced in a study of regulatory T cells in long-lasting Graves disease. Indicated time point: persistent/refractory GD, antithyroid drugs over 5 years with positive TRAb. PBMCs were the source of the RNA used for TCR sequencing. Construction of TCR beta libraries relied on iRepertoire HTBI primers and on Arm-PCR targeting CDR3 regions. TCRdb ran MiXCR on the multiplex PCR reads and lists one entry per CDR3 protein. The table lists around 460,000 distinct CDR3 sequences, about 22% of them singletons. The source material was peripheral blood mononuclear cells (PBMCs), sampled when the disease was refractory, from a patient treated with antithyroid drugs. These receptors were taken from a female donor with Graves disease.

About this clonotype itself: A far larger clone is one base from this, pointing to a likely read error. The V call is TRBV11-3, the J call TRBJ1-2; possible D gene TRBD1, 6 bases. Looked up from germline, CDR1 is SGHNT and CDR2 is YENEEA. V lost 6 bases, J lost 8 bases, and 19 bases lay in between. This CDR3 spans 14 amino acids. The CDR3 sequence is CASSPNRDGRGYTF. In nucleotides, the CDR3 is TGTGCCAGCAGTCCCAACAGGGACGGGCGGGGCTACACCTTC.

V is TRBV12-5 and J is TRBJ2-1; TRBD2 aligns across 10 bases. Germline V lookup: CDR1 LGHNT, CDR2 FRNRAP. The junction had 12 bases not matched to a gene; V was cut back by 6 bases and J by 7 bases. This CDR3 is built from 16 residues. CDR3: CASGPPSSGSLNEQFF. DNA for the CDR3: TGTGCTAGTGGGCCTCCCTCTAGCGGGAGTCTGAATGAGCAGTTCTTC.

The rearrangement uses TRBV30 and TRBJ1-1; no reliable D call. CDR1 and CDR2 from the germline V gene are GTSNPN and SVGIG (reference sequence). V was trimmed by 1 base and J by 3 bases, leaving 9 bases between them. The CDR3 covers 13 residues. The CDR3, as DNA: TGTGCCTGGAGTGCCCACGGGGACACTGAAGCTTTCTTT. Its protein product is CAWSAHGDTEAFF.

The chain is built from TRBV24-1 and TRBJ2-4; D is possibly TRBD1 (5 bases). The length of the CDR3 is 15 residues. V was cut by 4 bases and J by 3 bases, with 12 bases left in between. The V gene's germline CDR1 is KGHDR and CDR2 SFDVKD. The DNA of the CDR3 is TGTGCCACCAGTGACCACAAAGGGGACAAAAACATTCAGTACTTC. This gives the protein CATSDHKGDKNIQYF.

The chain has TRBV24-1 and TRBJ1-1; no reliable D call. The V end was cut by 8 bases, the J end by 3 bases, with 18 bases between. CDR3 length: 15 residues. The germline CDR1 and CDR2 sequences are KGHDR and SFDVKD. The CDR3 sequence: CATKVTGRLDTEAFF. The CDR3 nucleotides read TGTGCCACCAAGGTAACGGGGAGACTTGACACTGAAGCTTTCTTT.

This chain uses TRBV7-3 with TRBJ2-5; 7 bases line up with TRBD2. V shed 2 bases and J 5 bases; nucleotides not matched to a gene: 8. CDR3 size: 15 residues. From germline, CDR1 is SGHTA and CDR2 FQGTGA. For the CDR3, the DNA is TGTGCCAGCAGCTTAGGCCCGGGACTAATGGAGACCCAGTACTTC. Translation gives CASSLGPGLMETQYF.

This clonotype was observed a handful of times. Mismatch with germline at one junction end may stem from a read error. The chain has TRBV7-7 and TRBJ2-5; 7 bases line up with TRBD1. The CDR3 loop spans 15 amino acids. The germline V gene encodes CDR1 SSHAT and CDR2 FNYEAQ (reference sequence). CDR3 nucleotides: TGTGCTAGCAGCTTAGTATTAGGGGGCGCGGAGACCCAGTACTTC. It yields the protein CASSLVLGGAETQYF. Full variable domain (remainder filled in from reference TRBV7-7 and TRBJ2-5): GAGVSQSPRYKVTKRGQDVTLRCDPISSHATLYWYQQALGQGPEFLTYFNYEAQPDKSGLPSDRFSAERPEGSISTLTIQRTEQRDSAMYRCASSLVLGGAETQYFGPGTRLLVL.

On this clonotype itself: One end of the junction fails to match germline, which may point to a read error. The chain couples TRBV5-6 to TRBJ1-6; possibly TRBD1 for D (5 bases). Germline CDR1 is SGHDT and CDR2 is YYEEEE. The CDR3 totals 15 residues. The CDR3 DNA sequence: TGTGCCAGCAGCTTGTCACCCGGGGGGGAATCACCTCTCCACTTT. Amino acids: CASSLSPGGESPLHF. The full variable domain, in which reference TRBV5-6 and TRBJ1-6 provide the parts outside the CDR3, is DAGVTQSPTHLIKTRGQQVTLRCSPKSGHDTVSWYQQALGQGPQFIFQYYEEEERQRGNFPDRFSGHQFPNYSSELNVNALLLGDSALYLCASSLSPGGESPLHFGNGTRLTVT.

In this sample, this clonotype turned up a few times. This chain uses TRBV7-9 with TRBJ2-6; weak D call: TRBD2 (6 bases). The CDR3 covers 18 residues. The V end was cut by 7 bases, the J end by 0 bases, with 19 bases between. The germline gives CDR1 SEHNR, CDR2 FQNEAQ (reference sequence). CDR3 sequence reads: CASTPRDSPSSGANVLTF. The DNA for the CDR3 is TGTGCCAGCACGCCAAGGGACTCCCCGAGCTCTGGGGCCAACGTCCTGACTTTC.

The chain recombines TRBV20-1 with TRBJ2-7, with TRBD1 as a possible D gene (7 bases). The length of the CDR3 is 16 residues. Trimming took off 1 base at V and 2 bases at J, with 18 bases between the two ends. Per germline, CDR1 DFQATT and CDR2 SNEGSKA (reference sequence). The CDR3 loop is CSARGTLTGRTYEQYF. CDR3 coding DNA: TGCAGTGCTAGAGGAACCTTGACAGGGAGGACCTACGAGCAGTACTTC.

The V gene is TRBV6-1, the J gene TRBJ1-3; 8 bases align to TRBD1. The CDR3 totals 14 residues. V dropped 6 bases and J dropped 2; count of bases not matched to a gene: 3. CDR1 is MNHNS and CDR2 is SASEGT in the germline V gene. Here the CDR3 DNA reads TGTGCCAGCAGGGGGACAGGCACTGGAAACACCATATATTTT. Its translation: CASRGTGTGNTIYF.

This clonotype turned up a few times. The chain couples TRBV30 to TRBJ2-7; TRBD2 matches 13 bases. From germline, CDR1 is GTSNPN and CDR2 SVGIG (reference sequence). This CDR3 is 12 amino acids long. V lost 2 bases to trimming and J lost 12 bases; unmatched junction nucleotides: 4. The CDR3 region is CAWSTGTSGTYF. The CDR3 region has the DNA TGTGCCTGGAGTACCGGGACTAGCGGGACGTACTTC.

This clonotype was seen a few times. This chain joins TRBV20-1 and TRBJ1-5, with TRBD1 identical over 8 bases. The CDR3 runs to 15 residues. Losses at the gene ends were 3 bases for V and 3 bases for J; bases not matched to a gene: 7. Germline lookup yields CDR1 DFQATT and CDR2 SNEGSKA (reference sequence). CDR3 DNA sequence: TGCAGTGCTAGCCCCAGGACAGGGTTCAATCAGCCCCAGCATTTT. This encodes CSASPRTGFNQPQHF.

J is TRBJ2-5 and V is TRBV20-1; 11 bases agree with TRBD1. This CDR3 region has 13 residues. The V gene's germline CDR1 is DFQATT and CDR2 SNEGSKA (reference sequence). The V gene end was trimmed by 5 bases and the J gene end by 4 bases; junction bases not matched to a gene: 3. The CDR3 nucleotides are TGCAGTGCTTGGGACAGGGGGGGAGAGACCCAGTACTTC. It yields the protein CSAWDRGGETQYF.

This clonotype was seen at least ten times. This chain uses TRBV6-1 with TRBJ2-7; TRBD2 agrees at 7 bases. This CDR3 contains 15 residues. Germline-derived CDR1 and CDR2 are MNHNS and SASEGT. V dropped 6 bases and J dropped 4; count of bases not matched to a gene: 12. For the CDR3, the DNA is TGTGCCAGCAGAACGAATAGCGGGTGGGAGTACGAGCAGTACTTC. Translation gives CASRTNSGWEYEQYF.

The CDR3 nucleotides are TGTGCCACCAGCAACACAGATACGCAGTATTTT. Translated: CATSNTDTQYF. This chain joins TRBV15 and TRBJ2-3; D unresolved. The CDR3 has 11 amino acids. The germline V gene encodes CDR1 LNHNV and CDR2 YYDKDF (reference sequence). Between the trimmed V and J ends, which lost 4 bases and 2 bases, there was a span of 1 base.

The CDR3 here is CASSLYGTSASSYEQYF. Written as DNA, the CDR3 is TGTGCCAGTAGTCTCTACGGGACTAGCGCCAGCTCCTACGAGCAGTACTTC. This sequence joins TRBV19 and TRBJ2-7; 10 bases are shared with TRBD2. V was pared by 5 bases and J by 0 bases, with 10 bases of the junction left unmatched. Germline V gene lookup returns CDR1 LNHDA and CDR2 SQIVND (reference sequence). This CDR3 is built from 17 residues.

V is TRBV30 and J is TRBJ1-1; D remains unclear. This CDR3 comprises 13 residues. Trimming removed 0 bases at V and 7 bases at J, with 12 bases between. The germline CDR1 and CDR2 sequences are GTSNPN and SVGIG (reference sequence). For the CDR3, the DNA is TGTGCCTGGAGTGTATTCCCCGCCAGTGAAGCTTTCTTT. Translation: CAWSVFPASEAFF.